The 5 T cell receptor beta chains presented below share a single source sample, sequenced in a study of T cell clones after liver transplantation. No antigen has been identified for these receptors. Sequencing of dividing CFSE-low cells from the MLR defined alloreactive TCRbeta sequences. Here immunoSEQ multiplex PCR was the method, and the copy in TCRdb shows in-frame clones only, minus some. The sample lists 200 or so clones; 55% were seen once. Input material: CD8+ T cells from cultured PBMCs. These TCRs come from a human patient who received a liver transplant. Some T cells may be graft donor cells.

V and J are TRBV27 and TRBJ1-2; D ambiguous. Germline loops: CDR1 MNHEY, CDR2 SMNVEV (reference sequence). Trimming shortened V by 6 bases and J by 11 bases, and 16 bases separated the two germline ends. The CDR3 is 12 residues long. CDR3 nucleotides: TGTGCCAGCAGGTCCGGATCCATGGGATACACCTTC. Encoded protein: CASRSGSMGYTF.

This chain links TRBV28 with TRBJ1-5; D gene unclear. V was shortened by 3 bases and J by 3 bases, with 9 bases between the two germline ends. This CDR3 has 14 residues. Germline lookup yields CDR1 MDHEN and CDR2 SYDVKM. CDR3 in DNA: TGTGCCAGCAGTTTCTCTGGGAACAATCAGCCCCAGCATTTT. Translation gives CASSFSGNNQPQHF.

The J gene is TRBJ1-2, the V gene TRBV14; the D gene is possibly TRBD1 (5 bases). The V gene lost 5 bases and the J gene lost 5 bases, with 12 bases spanning the gap. Germline CDR1 is SGHDN and CDR2 is FVKESK. This CDR3 is 13 amino acids long. CDR3 bases: TGTGCCAGCAGCGTTTCGAGGGGTTATGGCTACACCTTC. Translating it yields CASSVSRGYGYTF.

The V and J genes are TRBV27 and TRBJ1-1, with no clear D. V lost 2 bases, J lost 3 bases, and 13 bases lay in between. CDR1 is MNHEY, CDR2 SMNVEV, per germline (reference sequence). The CDR3 is 15 residues long. CDR3 nucleotide sequence: TGTGCCAGCAGTTTAGCATGGGCGGTTGACACTGAAGCTTTCTTT. Its translation: CASSLAWAVDTEAFF.

The rearrangement joins TRBV7-3 to TRBJ2-7; TRBD2 might be the D (5 bases). The V end lost 5 bases, the J end lost 5 bases, and 10 bases lay between the germline ends. Germline CDR1 and CDR2: SGHTA and FQGTGA. This CDR3 comprises 12 residues. CDR3 bases: TGTGCCAGCAGCGCTATGGAGGACGAGCAGTACTTC. Residues: CASSAMEDEQYF.